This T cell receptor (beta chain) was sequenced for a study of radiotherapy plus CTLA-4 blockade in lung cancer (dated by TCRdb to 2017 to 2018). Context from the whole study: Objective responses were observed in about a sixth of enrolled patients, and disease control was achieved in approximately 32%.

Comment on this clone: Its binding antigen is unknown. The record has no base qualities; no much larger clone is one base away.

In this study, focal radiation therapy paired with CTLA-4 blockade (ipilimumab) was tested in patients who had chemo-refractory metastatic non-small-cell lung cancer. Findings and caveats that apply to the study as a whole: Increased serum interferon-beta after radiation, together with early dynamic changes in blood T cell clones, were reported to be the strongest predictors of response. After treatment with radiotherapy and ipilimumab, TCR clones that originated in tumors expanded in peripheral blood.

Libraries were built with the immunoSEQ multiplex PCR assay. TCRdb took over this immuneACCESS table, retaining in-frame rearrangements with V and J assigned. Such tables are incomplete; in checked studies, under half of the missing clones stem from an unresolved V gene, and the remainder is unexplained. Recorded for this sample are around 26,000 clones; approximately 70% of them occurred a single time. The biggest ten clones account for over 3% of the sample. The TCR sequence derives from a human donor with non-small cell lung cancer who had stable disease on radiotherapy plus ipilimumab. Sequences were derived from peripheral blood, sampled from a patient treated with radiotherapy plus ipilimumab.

The nucleotide sequence is given as TGCGCCAGCAGCTCCCCCGAGGGCGAGACAGAGACCTACGAGCAGTACTTC. Its translation is CASSSPEGETETYEQYF. The chain was built from TRBV4-1 and TRBJ2-7; the D call is tentative, TRBD1 or TRBD2, as each matches 5 bases. Reading from cysteine to phenylalanine, the CDR3 counts 17 amino acids. Here the CDR3 DNA is all that survives: 51 bases in frame from base 1. The junction carries 22 bases between V and J, which are trimmed by 5 bases and 2 bases respectively. Reading the germline V gene gives CDR1 MGHRA and CDR2 YSYEKL.